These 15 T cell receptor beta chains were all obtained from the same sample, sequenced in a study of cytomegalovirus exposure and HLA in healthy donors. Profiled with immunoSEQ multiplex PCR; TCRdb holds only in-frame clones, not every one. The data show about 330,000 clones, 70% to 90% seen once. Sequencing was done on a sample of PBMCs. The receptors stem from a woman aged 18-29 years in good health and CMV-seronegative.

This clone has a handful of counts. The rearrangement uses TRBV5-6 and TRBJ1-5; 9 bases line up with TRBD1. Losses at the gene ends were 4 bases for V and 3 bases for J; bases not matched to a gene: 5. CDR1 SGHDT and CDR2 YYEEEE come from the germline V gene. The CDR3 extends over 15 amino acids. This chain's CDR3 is CASSRGDRANQPQHF. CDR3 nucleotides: TGTGCCAGCAGCCGGGGGGACAGGGCCAATCAGCCCCAGCATTTT.

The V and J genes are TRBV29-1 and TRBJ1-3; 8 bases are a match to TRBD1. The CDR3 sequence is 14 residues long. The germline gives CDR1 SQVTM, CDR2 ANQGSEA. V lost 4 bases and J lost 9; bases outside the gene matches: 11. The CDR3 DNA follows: TGCAGCGTTGTGGGGGACAGGAGCGGGGCCACCATATATTTT. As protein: CSVVGDRSGATIYF.

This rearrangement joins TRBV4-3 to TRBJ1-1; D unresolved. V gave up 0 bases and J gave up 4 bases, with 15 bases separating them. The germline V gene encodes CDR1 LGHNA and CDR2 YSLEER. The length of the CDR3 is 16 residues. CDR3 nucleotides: TGCGCCAGCAGCCAAGATCATCGGGGTTGGGTCACTGAAGCTTTCTTT. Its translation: CASSQDHRGWVTEAFF.

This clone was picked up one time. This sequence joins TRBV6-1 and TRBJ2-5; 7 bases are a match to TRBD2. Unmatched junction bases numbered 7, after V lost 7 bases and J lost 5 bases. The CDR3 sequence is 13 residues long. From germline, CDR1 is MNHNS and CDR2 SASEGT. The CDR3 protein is CASTGGRGETQYF. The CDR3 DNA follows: TGTGCCAGCACCGGTGGGCGGGGGGAGACCCAGTACTTC.

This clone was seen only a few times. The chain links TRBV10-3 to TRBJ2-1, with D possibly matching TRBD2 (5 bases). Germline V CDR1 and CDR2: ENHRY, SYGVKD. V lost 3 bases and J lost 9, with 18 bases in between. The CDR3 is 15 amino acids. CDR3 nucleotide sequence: TGTGCCATCAGTGACTCAGCGGCCCGGTGGGGTGAGCAGTTCTTC. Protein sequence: CAISDSAARWGEQFF.

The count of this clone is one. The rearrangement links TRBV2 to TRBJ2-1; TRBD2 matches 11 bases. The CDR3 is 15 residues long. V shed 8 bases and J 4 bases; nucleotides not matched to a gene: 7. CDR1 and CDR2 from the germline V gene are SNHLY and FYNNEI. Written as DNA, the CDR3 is TGTGCCAGCGCTTACGGGACTAGCGGATACAATGAGCAGTTCTTC. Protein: CASAYGTSGYNEQFF.

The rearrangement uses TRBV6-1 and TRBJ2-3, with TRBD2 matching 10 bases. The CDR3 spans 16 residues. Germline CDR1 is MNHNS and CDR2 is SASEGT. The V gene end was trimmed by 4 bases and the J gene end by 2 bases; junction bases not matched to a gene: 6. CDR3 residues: CASSAGLAANTDTQYF. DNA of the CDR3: TGTGCCAGCAGTGCCGGACTAGCGGCTAACACAGATACGCAGTATTTT.

In DNA, the CDR3 is TGCGCCAGCAGTCCAAAAGAGTGGACAGGGGGCTTGTGGAACACTGAAGCTTTCTTT. Translating gives CASSPKEWTGGLWNTEAFF. The chain links TRBV23-1 to TRBJ1-1; 11 nucleotides line up with TRBD1. TRBV23-1 has ORF status, its function being uncertain. This CDR3 region has 19 residues. V lost 4 bases to trimming and J lost 1 base; unmatched junction nucleotides: 14.

The CDR3 loop reads CASSYPRGYTF. In DNA, the CDR3 is TGTGCCAGCAGTTATCCGAGGGGCTACACCTTC. This chain uses TRBV6-5 with TRBJ1-2, with D uncertain. Germline values: CDR1 MNHEY, CDR2 SVGAGI. The length of the CDR3 is 11 residues. Trimming left V 3 bases short and J 8 bases short, with 7 bases between.

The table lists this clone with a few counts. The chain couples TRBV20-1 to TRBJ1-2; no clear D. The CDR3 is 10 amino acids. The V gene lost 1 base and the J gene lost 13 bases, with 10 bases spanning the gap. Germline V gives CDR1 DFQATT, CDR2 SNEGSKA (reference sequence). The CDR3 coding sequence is TGCAGTGCTAGAGCGGCAGCTAGCACCTTC. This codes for CSARAAASTF.

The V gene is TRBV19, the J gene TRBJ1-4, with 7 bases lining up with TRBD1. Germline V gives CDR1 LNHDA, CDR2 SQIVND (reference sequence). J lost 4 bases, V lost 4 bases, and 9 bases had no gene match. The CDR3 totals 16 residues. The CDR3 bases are TGTGCCAGTAGTACTGAGTGGGGGACAGTTAATGAAAAACTGTTTTTT. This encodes CASSTEWGTVNEKLFF. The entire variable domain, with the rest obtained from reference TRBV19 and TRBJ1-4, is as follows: DGGITQSPKYLFRKEGQNVTLSCEQNLNHDAMYWYRQDPGQGLRLIYYSQIVNDFQKGDIAEGYSVSREKKESFPLTVTSAQKNPTAFYLCASSTEWGTVNEKLFFGSGTQLSVL.

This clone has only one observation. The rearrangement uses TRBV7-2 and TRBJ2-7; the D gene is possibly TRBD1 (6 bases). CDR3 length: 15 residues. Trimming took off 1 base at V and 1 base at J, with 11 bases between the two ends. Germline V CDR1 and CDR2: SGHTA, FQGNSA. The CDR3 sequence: CASSLGAGESYEQYF. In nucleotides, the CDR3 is TGTGCCAGCAGCTTAGGTGCAGGGGAATCCTACGAGCAGTACTTC.

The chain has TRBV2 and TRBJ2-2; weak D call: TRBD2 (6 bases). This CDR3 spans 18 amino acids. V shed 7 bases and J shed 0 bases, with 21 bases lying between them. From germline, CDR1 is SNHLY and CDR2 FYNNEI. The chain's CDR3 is CASTSGVGRYANTGELFF. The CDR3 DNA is TGTGCCAGCACCTCGGGGGTAGGACGATACGCGAACACCGGGGAGCTGTTTTTT.

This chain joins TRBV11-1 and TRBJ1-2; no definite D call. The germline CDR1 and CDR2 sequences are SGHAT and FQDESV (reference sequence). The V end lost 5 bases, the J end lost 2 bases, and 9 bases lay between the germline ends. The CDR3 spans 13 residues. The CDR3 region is CASSPFSNYGYTF. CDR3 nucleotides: TGTGCCAGCAGCCCCTTCTCCAACTATGGCTACACCTTC.

The CDR3 here is CASSLGALNEKLFF. The DNA of the CDR3 is TGTGCCAGCAGCCTGGGGGCTCTTAATGAAAAACTGTTTTTT. J is TRBJ1-4 and V is TRBV6-5; TRBD1 is a possible D gene (6 bases). Germline values: CDR1 MNHEY, CDR2 SVGAGI. The germline V and J ends were trimmed by 6 bases and 4 bases, with 12 bases remaining between them. This CDR3 comprises 14 residues.